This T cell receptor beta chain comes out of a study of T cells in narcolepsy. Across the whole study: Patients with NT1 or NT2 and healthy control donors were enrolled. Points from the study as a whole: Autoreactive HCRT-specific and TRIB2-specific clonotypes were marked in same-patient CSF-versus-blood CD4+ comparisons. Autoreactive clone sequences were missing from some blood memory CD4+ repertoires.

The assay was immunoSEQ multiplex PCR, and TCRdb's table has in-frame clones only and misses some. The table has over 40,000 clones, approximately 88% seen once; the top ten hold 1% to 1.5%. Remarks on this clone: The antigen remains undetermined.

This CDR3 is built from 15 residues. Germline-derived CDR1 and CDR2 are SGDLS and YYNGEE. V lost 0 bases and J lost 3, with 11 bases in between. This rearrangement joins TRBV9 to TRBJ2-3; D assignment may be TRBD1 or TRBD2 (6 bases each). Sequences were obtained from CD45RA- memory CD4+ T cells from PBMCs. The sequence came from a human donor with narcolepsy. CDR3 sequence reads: CASSVDRGPTDTQYF. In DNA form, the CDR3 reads TGTGCCAGCAGCGTAGACCGGGGGCCGACAGATACGCAGTATTTT. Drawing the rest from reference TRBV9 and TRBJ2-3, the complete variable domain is DSGVTQTPKHLITATGQRVTLRCSPRSGDLSVYWYQQSLDQGLQFLIQYYNGEERAKGNILERFSAQQFPDLHSELNLSSLELGDSALYFCASSVDRGPTDTQYFGPGTRLTVL.